The 2 T cell receptor beta chains below were found in one sample sequenced in a study of cytomegalovirus exposure and HLA in healthy donors (dated by TCRdb to about 2017). Libraries were made using the immunoSEQ multiplex PCR assay. For the multiplex PCR, a mixture combining 60 forward primers for TCR Vbeta segments and 13 reverse primers for TCR Jbeta segments was used. TCRdb stores this immuneACCESS table with in-frame sequences only. Part of the clones is absent; in the studies checked, under half of the shortfall reflects unresolved V genes, and no reason is known for the rest. This sample lists roughly 200,000 clones; 80% to 85% were detected once. The ten largest make up more than 1.5% of the sample. The specimen sequenced was PBMCs. The receptors derive from a man between 45 and 60 years old in good health and CMV-seronegative.

This clone was picked up a small number of times. V is TRBV7-9 and J is TRBJ1-4, with D hard to call. This CDR3 contains 14 residues. Germline loops: CDR1 SEHNR, CDR2 FQNEAQ (reference sequence). Trimming left V 2 bases short and J 8 bases short, with 12 bases between. The CDR3 region has the DNA TGTGCCAGCAGCTTATCGGGGAGTCAGGAAAAACTGTTTTTT. Translation: CASSLSGSQEKLFF.

On this clone: One end of the junction does not line up with germline, which may come from a read error. The V and J genes are TRBV12-5 and TRBJ2-7, with 8 bases fitting TRBD2. CDR1 and CDR2 from the germline V gene are LGHNT and FRNRAP. The CDR3 covers 14 residues. The DNA of the CDR3 is TGTGCTAGTGGTTTGGGGGGACTAGAGCACGAGCAGTGCTTC. As protein: CASGLGGLEHEQCF. The whole variable domain, filled in from reference TRBV12-5 and TRBJ2-7, reads DARVTQTPRHKVTEMGQEVTMRCQPILGHNTVFWYRQTMMQGLELLAYFRNRAPLDDSGMPKDRFSAEMPDATLATLKIQPSEPRDSAVYFCASGLGGLEHEQCFGPGTRLTVT.